This T cell receptor beta chain originates from a study of blood T cell repertoires in COVID-19. Assay: immunoSEQ multiplex PCR; the TCRdb copy retains only in-frame clones and omits some. Of approximately 110,000 clones detected, about 85% appear once; the ten largest clones hold under 3.5%. The CDR3 contains 14 residues. Germline CDR1 MNHEY, CDR2 SVGAGI. V gave up 8 bases and J gave up 3 bases; unmatched junction bases: 10. This clone has only a few counts. This receptor was taken from a woman over 75 with COVID-19, enrolled during active disease. Sequencing input: peripheral blood. The rearrangement links TRBV6-5 to TRBJ2-7, with 7 bases that match TRBD1. Written as DNA, the CDR3 is TGTGCCAGCGAGTTTGGTGGGACAGTCTACGAGCAGTACTTC. Amino acids: CASEFGGTVYEQYF.